This T cell receptor beta chain was sequenced during a study of blood T cell repertoires in COVID-19. Germline CDR1 reads LNHDA; CDR2 reads SQIVND (reference sequence). Trimming took 5 bases from V and 2 from J, leaving 10 bases between them. This CDR3 has 13 amino acids. Measured with immunoSEQ multiplex PCR; TCRdb has only the in-frame clones, and not every one. Among 100,000 to 150,000 clones listed, 70% to 90% were seen once. Donors were grouped by their self-reported clinical history. Recovery meant two consecutive negative NP/OP PCR tests, professional clearance, or resolved symptoms. The sample was PBMCs or T cells enriched from blood (not recorded which). This clonotype was obtained from a woman in her forties or fifties who had recovered from COVID-19. The V gene is TRBV19, the J gene TRBJ2-7, with a possible D match to TRBD1 (6 bases). The CDR3 sequence: CASSWTEAYEQYF. Here the CDR3 DNA reads TGTGCCAGTAGTTGGACAGAAGCCTACGAGCAGTACTTC.